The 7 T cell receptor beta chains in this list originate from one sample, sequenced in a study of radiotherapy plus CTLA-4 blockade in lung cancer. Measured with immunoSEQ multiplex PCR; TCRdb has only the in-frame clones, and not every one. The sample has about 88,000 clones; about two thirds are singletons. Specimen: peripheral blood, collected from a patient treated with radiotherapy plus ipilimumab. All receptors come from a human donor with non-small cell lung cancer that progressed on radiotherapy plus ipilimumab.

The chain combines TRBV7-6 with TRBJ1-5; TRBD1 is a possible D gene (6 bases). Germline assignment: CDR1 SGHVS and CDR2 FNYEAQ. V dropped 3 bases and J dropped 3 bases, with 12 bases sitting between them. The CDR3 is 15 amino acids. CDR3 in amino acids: CASSLATGPNQPQHF. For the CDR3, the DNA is TGTGCCAGCAGCTTGGCCACAGGGCCCAATCAGCCCCAGCATTTT.

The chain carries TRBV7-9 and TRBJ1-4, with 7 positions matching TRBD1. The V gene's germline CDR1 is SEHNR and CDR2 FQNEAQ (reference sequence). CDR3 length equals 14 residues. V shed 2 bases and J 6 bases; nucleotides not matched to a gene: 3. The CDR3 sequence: CASSLRGRDEKLFF. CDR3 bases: TGTGCCAGCAGCTTAAGGGGGCGTGATGAAAAACTGTTTTTT.

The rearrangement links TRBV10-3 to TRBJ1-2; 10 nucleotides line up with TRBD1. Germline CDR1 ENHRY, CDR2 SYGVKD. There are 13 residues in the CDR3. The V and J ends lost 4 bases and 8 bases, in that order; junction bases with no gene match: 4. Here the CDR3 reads CAISGQGALGYTF. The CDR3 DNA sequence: TGTGCCATCAGTGGACAGGGGGCGTTAGGCTACACCTTC.

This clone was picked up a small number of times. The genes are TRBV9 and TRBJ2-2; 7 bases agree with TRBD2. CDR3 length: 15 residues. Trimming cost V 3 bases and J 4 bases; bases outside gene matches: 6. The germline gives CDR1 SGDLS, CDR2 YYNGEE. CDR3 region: CASSGVGGSTGELFF. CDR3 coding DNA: TGTGCCAGCAGCGGGGTCGGGGGGAGCACCGGGGAGCTGTTTTTT.

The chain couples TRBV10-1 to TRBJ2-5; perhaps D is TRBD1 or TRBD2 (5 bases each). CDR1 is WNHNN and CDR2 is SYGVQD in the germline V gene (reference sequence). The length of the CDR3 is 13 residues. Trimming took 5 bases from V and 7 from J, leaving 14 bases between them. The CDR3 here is CASSPMGVGTQYF. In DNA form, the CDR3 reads TGCGCCAGCAGTCCTATGGGGGTTGGGACCCAGTACTTC.

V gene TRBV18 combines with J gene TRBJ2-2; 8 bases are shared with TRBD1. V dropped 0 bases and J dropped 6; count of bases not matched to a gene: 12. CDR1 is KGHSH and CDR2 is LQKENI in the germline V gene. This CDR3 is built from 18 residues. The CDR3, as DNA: TGTGCCAGCTCACCACCGGGACAGGACATCCTCAGGGCCGGGGAGCTGTTTTTT. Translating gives CASSPPGQDILRAGELFF.

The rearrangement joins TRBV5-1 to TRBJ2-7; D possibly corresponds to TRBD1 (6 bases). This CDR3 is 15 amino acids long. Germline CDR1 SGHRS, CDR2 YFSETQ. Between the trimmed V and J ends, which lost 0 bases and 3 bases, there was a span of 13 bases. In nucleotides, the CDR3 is TGCGCCAGCAGCTTGGAGGGCAGGGGCGGCTACGAGCAGTACTTC. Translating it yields CASSLEGRGGYEQYF.